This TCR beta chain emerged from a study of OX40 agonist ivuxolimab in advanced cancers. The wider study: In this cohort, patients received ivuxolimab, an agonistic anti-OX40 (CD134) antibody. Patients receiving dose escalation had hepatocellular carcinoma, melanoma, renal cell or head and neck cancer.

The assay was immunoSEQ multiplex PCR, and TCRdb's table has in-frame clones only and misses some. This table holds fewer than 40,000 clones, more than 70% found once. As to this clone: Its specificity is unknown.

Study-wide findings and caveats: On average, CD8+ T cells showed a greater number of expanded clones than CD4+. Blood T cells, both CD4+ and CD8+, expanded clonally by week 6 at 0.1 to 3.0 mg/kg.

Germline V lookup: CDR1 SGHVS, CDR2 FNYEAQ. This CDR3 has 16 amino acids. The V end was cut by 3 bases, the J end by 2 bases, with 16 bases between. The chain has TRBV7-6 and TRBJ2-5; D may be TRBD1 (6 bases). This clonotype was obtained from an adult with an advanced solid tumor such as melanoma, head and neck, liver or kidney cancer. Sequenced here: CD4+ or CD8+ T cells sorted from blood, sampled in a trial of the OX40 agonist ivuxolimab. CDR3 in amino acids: CASSLKQGFVQETQYF. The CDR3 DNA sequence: TGTGCCAGCAGCTTGAAACAGGGTTTTGTGCAAGAGACCCAGTACTTC.